The sequence of this T cell receptor (beta chain) was determined in a study of CD8+ T cells in alopecia areata. At the level of the study: Tofacitinib ran 6 to 18 months, followed by 6 months off drug.

Study-level results: Scalp and blood retained many expanded lesional clones during tofacitinib.

V was shortened by 4 bases and J by 9 bases, with 8 bases between the two germline ends. The CDR3 contains 11 residues. CDR1 is SGHVS and CDR2 is FQNEAQ in the germline V gene. This clone appeared a few times. Its cognate antigen is unknown. cDNA prepared by RNA extraction and subsequent reverse transcription served as the template for sequencing. Produced via immunoSEQ multiplex PCR; TCRdb's table is partial and in-frame only. Seen here are 180,000 or so clones, 40% to 65% observed once, and the top ten hold 9.5% to 13%. This sample's treatment: oral pan-JAK inhibitor, 5-10 mg twice daily. The sequenced sample was CD8+ T cells sorted from blood, obtained around week 54, from a patient treated with tofacitinib. This TCR was sampled from a human donor with alopecia areata. This chain uses TRBV7-8 with TRBJ2-3; perhaps TRBD1 as D (5 bases). The CDR3 region has the DNA TGTGCCAGCAGCTCGGACAAAACGCAGTATTTT. Amino acid sequence: CASSSDKTQYF.